The 16 T cell receptor beta chains below all came from one sample that was sequenced in a study of T cell responses to AZD1222 COVID-19 vaccine. Sequencing used immunoSEQ multiplex PCR; TCRdb keeps in-frame clones, though not all of them. The sample yields some 42,000 clones, roughly 83% seen once. Sample: peripheral blood, taken 28 days after the second AZD1222 dose. All receptors come from an adult who received the AZD1222 COVID-19 vaccine.

The rearrangement uses TRBV5-3 and TRBJ1-4; D is possibly TRBD1 (5 bases). TRBV5-3 is classed as an ORF, of uncertain function. CDR3 length equals 16 residues. V lost 7 bases to trimming and J lost 5 bases, with 21 bases between them. CDR3 sequence reads: CARHDRGLPTNEKLFF. For the CDR3, the DNA is TGTGCCAGACATGATCGGGGCCTTCCCACCAATGAAAAACTGTTTTTT.

The chain recombines TRBV2 with TRBJ2-3; 11 positions agree with TRBD1. The V segment lost 6 bases and the J segment 4 bases; nucleotides outside the gene matches: 0. The germline gives CDR1 SNHLY, CDR2 FYNNEI. The CDR3 length is 13 residues. CDR3 DNA: TGTGCCAGCAGGGGACAGGGGGCAGATACGCAGTATTTT. It is translated as CASRGQGADTQYF.

The V gene is TRBV11-2, the J gene TRBJ1-6; TRBD1 is a possible D gene (5 bases). CDR1 SGHAT and CDR2 FQNNGV come from the germline V gene. The CDR3 is 16 amino acids. The germline V and J ends were trimmed by 5 bases and 9 bases, with 20 bases remaining between them. CDR3 DNA sequence: TGTGCCAGCAGCCCCCCTGGGGCAGGGTGGGGTTCACCCCTCCACTTT. Its translation: CASSPPGAGWGSPLHF. The variable domain in full, completed from reference TRBV11-2 and TRBJ1-6, reads EAGVAQSPRYKIIEKRQSVAFWCNPISGHATLYWYQQILGQGPKLLIQFQNNGVVDDSQLPKDRFSAERLKGVDSTLKIQPAKLEDSAVYLCASSPPGAGWGSPLHFGNGTRLTVT.

With regard to this clone: One junction end disagrees with the germline gene, perhaps due to a read error. V is TRBV7-2 and J is TRBJ2-7, with D possibly being TRBD2 (5 bases). The CDR3 has 17 residues. The germline CDR1 and CDR2 sequences are SGHTA and FQGNSA. The CDR3 region has the DNA TGTGCCAGCAGCCTAGCCTCTGTAAGCGCAAGCTCCTACGAGCAGTACTTC. Translated: CASSLASVSASSYEQYF.

This clone was found once. The chain employs TRBV30 and TRBJ2-6; D remains unclear. Germline CDR1 and CDR2: GTSNPN and SVGIG (reference sequence). The CDR3 has 13 residues. Trimming stripped 4 bases from V and 0 bases from J, with 4 bases between. The CDR3: CAWKVSGANVLTF. The CDR3 DNA is TGTGCCTGGAAAGTCTCTGGGGCCAACGTCCTGACTTTC.

This clone was seen a single time. The CDR3 loop reads CASSLAVGITSYEQYF. In nucleotides, the CDR3 is TGCGCCAGCAGCTTGGCGGTCGGGATTACCTCTTACGAGCAGTACTTC. The chain joins TRBV5-1 to TRBJ2-7; a possible D gene is TRBD2 (5 bases). This CDR3 region has 16 residues. Trimming took 0 bases from V and 4 from J, leaving 17 bases between them. Germline CDR1 SGHRS, CDR2 YFSETQ.

This clone was found a few times. The rearrangement joins TRBV27 to TRBJ1-5; D may be TRBD1 (6 bases). The V end was cut by 5 bases, the J end by 4 bases, with 18 bases between. Germline V gives CDR1 MNHEY, CDR2 SMNVEV (reference sequence). The CDR3 totals 16 residues. CDR3 sequence: CASSHYIRGKNQPQHF. CDR3 DNA: TGTGCCAGCAGTCACTATATAAGGGGGAAGAATCAGCCCCAGCATTTT.

This chain links TRBV5-5 with TRBJ2-7, with D uncertain. CDR3 length equals 14 residues. The germline V gene encodes CDR1 SGHKS and CDR2 YYEKEE (reference sequence). Trimming took 0 bases from V and 1 from J, leaving 8 bases between them. CDR3 in DNA: TGTGCCAGCAGCTTGGCCACCGGTTCCTACGAGCAGTACTTC. This translates into CASSLATGSYEQYF.

The chain is built from TRBV6-5 and TRBJ2-7, with TRBD1 identical over 9 bases. V trimming: 6 bases; J trimming: 1 base; junction bases outside the gene matches: 7. CDR1 MNHEY and CDR2 SVGAGI come from the germline V gene. The CDR3 has 15 amino acids. This chain's CDR3 is CASRPRQGVSYEQYF. CDR3 DNA: TGTGCCAGCAGGCCCAGACAGGGGGTTTCCTACGAGCAGTACTTC.

This clone was recorded only once. The chain has TRBV6-5 and TRBJ1-6; D gene ambiguous. Trimming cost V 6 bases and J 6 bases, with 15 bases left between them. Germline V gene sequence: CDR1 MNHEY, CDR2 SVGAGI. The CDR3 length is 15 residues. The CDR3 protein is CASRMKPSGNSPLHF. The CDR3 DNA reads TGTGCCAGCAGGATGAAACCATCGGGTAATTCACCCCTCCACTTT.

The chain employs TRBV19 and TRBJ1-6, with D unresolved. V shed 4 bases and J shed 6 bases, with 10 bases lying between them. The CDR3 loop spans 14 amino acids. Germline lookup yields CDR1 LNHDA and CDR2 SQIVND (reference sequence). CDR3 amino acids: CASSTQAINSPLHF. The CDR3 bases are TGTGCCAGTAGTACCCAGGCTATTAATTCACCCCTCCACTTT.

V usage is TRBV7-9 and J usage is TRBJ2-7, with TRBD1 matching over 7 bases. Unmatched junction bases numbered 3, after V lost 3 bases and J lost 4 bases. Germline loops: CDR1 SEHNR, CDR2 FQNEAQ (reference sequence). This CDR3 contains 13 residues. CDR3 in amino acids: CASSFTGVYEQYF. Written as DNA, the CDR3 is TGTGCCAGCAGCTTCACAGGGGTTTACGAGCAGTACTTC.

The V gene is TRBV11-2, the J gene TRBJ1-5; D not resolved. V lost 0 bases, J lost 3 bases, and 12 bases lay in between. Germline V gene data show CDR1 as SGHAT and CDR2 as FQNNGV. The CDR3 covers 16 residues. In DNA, the CDR3 is TGTGCCAGCAGCTTAGATTTTGGCCAGAACAATCAGCCCCAGCATTTT. Its translation is CASSLDFGQNNQPQHF.

The V gene is TRBV6-5, the J gene TRBJ1-1; D not certain. The germline V gene has CDR1 MNHEY and CDR2 SVGAGI. V was cut by 2 bases and J by 0 bases, with 7 bases left in between. The CDR3 loop spans 14 amino acids. The CDR3 DNA reads TGTGCCAGCAGTTACGAGTTCATGAACACTGAAGCTTTCTTT. Protein product: CASSYEFMNTEAFF.

The chain links TRBV6-5 to TRBJ1-5, with D possibly being TRBD1 (6 bases). There are 13 residues in the CDR3. Trimming took 7 bases from V and 5 from J, leaving 12 bases between them. Germline-derived CDR1 and CDR2 are MNHEY and SVGAGI. This CDR3 reads CASTPGADQPQHF. As DNA, the CDR3 is TGTGCCAGCACCCCGGGGGCCGATCAGCCCCAGCATTTT.

This clone was found a few times. The sample contains more than one DNA sequence encoding this CDR3. The J gene is TRBJ1-2, the V gene TRBV19; 9 nucleotides line up with TRBD1. Looked up from germline, CDR1 is LNHDA and CDR2 is SQIVND (reference sequence). With V trimmed by 4 bases and J by 6 bases, 3 bases remained unmatched. This CDR3 is 13 amino acids long. CDR3 amino acids: CASSRGQGNGYTF. The CDR3 DNA is TGTGCCAGTAGTAGGGGACAGGGCAATGGCTACACCTTC.